A single T cell receptor beta chain is shown here with its context. Its antigen remains unidentified. Trimming took 6 bases from V and 0 from J, leaving 12 bases between them. CDR3 length: 14 amino acids. CDR1 and CDR2 from the germline V gene are MNHEY and SVGEGT. Next came a second PCR, run for about 7 to 12 cycles, which used a sample-barcoded 5' primer along with a J-beta primer mix. TCRdb reprocessed the 5' RACE reads with MiXCR, giving one entry per CDR3 protein. Among about 290,000 distinct CDR3 sequences listed, 27% were seen once. These data belong to a study of blood T cells in healthy people across ages. Overall study findings and caveats: With age, beta diversity per million T cells declined roughly linearly, significantly by approximately 41.

Individuals who donated were healthy Caucasians from Russia aged 6 to 90. The sequence came from a woman between 65 and 79 years old in good health. V usage is TRBV6-2 or TRBV6-3 and J usage is TRBJ2-7; perhaps TRBD2 as D (5 bases). Sequences were obtained from blood. The CDR3 DNA is TGTGCCAGCAGGTATTTAGGGAGCTCCTACGAGCAGTACTTC. Residues: CASRYLGSSYEQYF.